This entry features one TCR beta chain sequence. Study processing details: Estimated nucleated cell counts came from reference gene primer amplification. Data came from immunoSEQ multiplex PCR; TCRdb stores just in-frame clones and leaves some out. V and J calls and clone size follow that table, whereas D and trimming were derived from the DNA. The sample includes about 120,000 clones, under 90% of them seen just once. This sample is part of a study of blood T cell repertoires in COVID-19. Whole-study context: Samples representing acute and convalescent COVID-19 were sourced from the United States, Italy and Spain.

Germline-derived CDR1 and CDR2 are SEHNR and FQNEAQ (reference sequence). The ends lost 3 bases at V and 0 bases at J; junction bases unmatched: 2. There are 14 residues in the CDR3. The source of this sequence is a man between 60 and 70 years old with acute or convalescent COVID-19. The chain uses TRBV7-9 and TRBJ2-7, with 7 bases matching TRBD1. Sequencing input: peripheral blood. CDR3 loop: CASSFEGASYEQYF. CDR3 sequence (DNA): TGTGCCAGCAGCTTTGAGGGGGCCTCCTACGAGCAGTACTTC.